A single T cell receptor beta chain is shown here with its context. The data were obtained in a study of blood T cell repertoires in COVID-19. Study overall: Samples representing acute and convalescent COVID-19 were sourced from the United States, Italy and Spain.

Authors' analysis steps: Estimation of nucleated cell counts relied on the amplification of reference gene primers. Profiling relied on immunoSEQ multiplex PCR, and the TCRdb table lists in-frame clones only, not all of them. The V and J calls and the clone size are those of that table, but D and trimming were determined from the DNA. The data show 150,000 to 200,000 clones, over 70% seen once. CDR3 length: 17 residues. The sequencing sample was made of peripheral blood. V usage is TRBV21-1 and J usage is TRBJ1-1. TRBV21-1 is given as a pseudogene. This clonotype originated in a man between 60 and 75 years old with active or convalescent COVID-19. The CDR3 loop reads CASTLKFLWGRYTEAFF. CDR3 coding DNA: TGTGCCAGCACCCTAAAGTTTTTATGGGGGAGGTACACTGAAGCTTTCTTT.